This T cell receptor (beta chain) was documented in a study of blood T cell repertoires in COVID-19. The overall study: Italy, Spain and the United States were the sources of the convalescent and acute COVID-19 samples.

In the original processing: For nucleated cells, counts were estimated from reference gene primer amplification. Assay: immunoSEQ multiplex PCR; the TCRdb copy retains only in-frame clones and omits some. V, J and clone size were drawn from that table, and D and trimming were deduced from the DNA. The sample yields 150,000 to 200,000 clones, roughly 83% seen once. Germline V lookup: CDR1 SNHLY, CDR2 FYNNEI. The CDR3 contains 11 residues. Note on this clone: One end of the junction is discordant with germline, which a read error may explain.

The Seattle site enrolled patients during active infection and followed them longitudinally. V is TRBV2 and J is TRBJ2-7; 11 bases are a match to TRBD2. The source material was peripheral blood. This clonotype was sampled from a woman aged 40 to 50 with COVID-19, enrolled during active disease. This chain's CDR3 is CASSILAGVIF. The CDR3, as DNA: TGTGCCAGCAGTATACTAGCGGGGGTTATCTTC.